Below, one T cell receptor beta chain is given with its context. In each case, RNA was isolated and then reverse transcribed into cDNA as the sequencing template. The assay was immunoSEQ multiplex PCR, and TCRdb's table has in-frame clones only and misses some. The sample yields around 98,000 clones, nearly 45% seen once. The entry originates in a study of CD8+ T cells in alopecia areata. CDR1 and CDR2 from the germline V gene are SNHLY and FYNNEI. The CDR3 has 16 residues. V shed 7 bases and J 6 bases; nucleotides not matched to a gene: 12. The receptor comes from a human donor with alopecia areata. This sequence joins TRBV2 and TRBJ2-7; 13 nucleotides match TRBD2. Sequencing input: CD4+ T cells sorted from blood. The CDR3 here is CASMRGLAGTPSEQYF. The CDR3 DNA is TGTGCCAGCATGAGGGGACTAGCGGGAACCCCTAGCGAGCAGTACTTC. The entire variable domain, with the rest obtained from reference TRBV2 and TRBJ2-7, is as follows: EPEVTQTPSHQVTQMGQEVILRCVPISNHLYFYWYRQILGQKVEFLVSFYNNEISEKSEIFDDQFSVERPDGSNFTLKIRSTKLEDSAMYFCASMRGLAGTPSEQYFGPGTRLTVT.